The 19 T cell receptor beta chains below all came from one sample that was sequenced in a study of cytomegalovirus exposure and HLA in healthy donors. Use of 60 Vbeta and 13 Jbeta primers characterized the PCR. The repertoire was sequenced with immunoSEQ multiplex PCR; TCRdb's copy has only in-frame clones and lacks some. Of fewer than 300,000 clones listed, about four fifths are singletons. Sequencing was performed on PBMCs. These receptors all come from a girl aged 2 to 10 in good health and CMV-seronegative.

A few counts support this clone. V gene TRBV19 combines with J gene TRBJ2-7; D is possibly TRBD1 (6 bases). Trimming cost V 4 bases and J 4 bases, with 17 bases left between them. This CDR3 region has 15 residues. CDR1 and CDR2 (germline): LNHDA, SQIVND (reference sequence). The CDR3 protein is CASSRWGLMEYEQYF. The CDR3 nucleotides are TGTGCCAGTAGTAGGTGGGGGCTTATGGAATACGAGCAGTACTTC.

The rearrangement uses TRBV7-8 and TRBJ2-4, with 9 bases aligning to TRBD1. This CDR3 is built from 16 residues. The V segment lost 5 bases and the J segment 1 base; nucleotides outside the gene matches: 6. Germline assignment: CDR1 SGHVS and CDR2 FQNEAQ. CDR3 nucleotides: TGTGCCAGCAGCGACCTACAGGGGGCCGCCAAAAACATTCAGTACTTC. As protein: CASSDLQGAAKNIQYF.

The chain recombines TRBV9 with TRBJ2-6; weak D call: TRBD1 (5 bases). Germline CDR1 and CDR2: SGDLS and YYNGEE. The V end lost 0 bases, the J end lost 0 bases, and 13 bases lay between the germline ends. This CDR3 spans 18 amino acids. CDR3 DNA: TGTGCCAGCAGCGTAGAGGCAGGGTTGACCTCTGGGGCCAACGTCCTGACTTTC. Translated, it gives CASSVEAGLTSGANVLTF.

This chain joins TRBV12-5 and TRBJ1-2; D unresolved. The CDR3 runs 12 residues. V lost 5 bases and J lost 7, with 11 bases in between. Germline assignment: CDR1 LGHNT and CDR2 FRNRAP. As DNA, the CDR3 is TGTGCTAGTGGTCCATCCCGGGGTGGCTACACCTTC. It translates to CASGPSRGGYTF.

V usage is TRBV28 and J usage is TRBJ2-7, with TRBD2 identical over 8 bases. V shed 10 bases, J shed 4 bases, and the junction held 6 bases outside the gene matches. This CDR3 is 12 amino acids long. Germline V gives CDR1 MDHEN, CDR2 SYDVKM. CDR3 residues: CATGLASYEQYF. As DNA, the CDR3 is TGTGCCACAGGACTAGCCTCTTACGAGCAGTACTTC. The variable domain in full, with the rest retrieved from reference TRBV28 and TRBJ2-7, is DVKVTQSSRYLVKRTGEKVFLECVQDMDHENMFWYRQDPGLGLRLIYFSYDVKMKEKGDIPEGYSVSREKKERFSLILESASTNQTSMYLCATGLASYEQYFGPGTRLTVT.

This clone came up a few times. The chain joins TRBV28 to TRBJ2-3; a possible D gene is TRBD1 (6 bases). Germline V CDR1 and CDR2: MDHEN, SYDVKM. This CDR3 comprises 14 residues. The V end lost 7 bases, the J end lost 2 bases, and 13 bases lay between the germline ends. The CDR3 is CASKTGFSTDTQYF. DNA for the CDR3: TGTGCCAGCAAAACAGGGTTCTCCACAGATACGCAGTATTTT. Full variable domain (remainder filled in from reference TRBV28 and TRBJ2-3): DVKVTQSSRYLVKRTGEKVFLECVQDMDHENMFWYRQDPGLGLRLIYFSYDVKMKEKGDIPEGYSVSREKKERFSLILESASTNQTSMYLCASKTGFSTDTQYFGPGTRLTVL.

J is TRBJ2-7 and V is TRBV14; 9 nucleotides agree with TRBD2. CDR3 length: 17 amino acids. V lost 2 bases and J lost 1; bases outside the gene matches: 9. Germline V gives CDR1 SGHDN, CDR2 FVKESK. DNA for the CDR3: TGTGCCAGCAGCCAAAGCTCTTCGCGGGAGGGGTCCTACGAGCAGTACTTC. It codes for CASSQSSSREGSYEQYF. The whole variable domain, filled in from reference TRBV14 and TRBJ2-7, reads EAGVTQFPSHSVIEKGQTVTLRCDPISGHDNLYWYRRVMGKEIKFLLHFVKESKQDESGMPNNRFLAERTGGTYSTLKVQPAELEDSGVYFCASSQSSSREGSYEQYFGPGTRLTVT.

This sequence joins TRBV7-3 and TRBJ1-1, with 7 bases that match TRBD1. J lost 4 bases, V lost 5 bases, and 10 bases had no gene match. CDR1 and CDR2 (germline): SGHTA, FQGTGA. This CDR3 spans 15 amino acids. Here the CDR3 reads CASSRIRDRATEAFF. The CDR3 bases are TGTGCCAGCAGCCGTATTCGGGACAGAGCCACTGAAGCTTTCTTT. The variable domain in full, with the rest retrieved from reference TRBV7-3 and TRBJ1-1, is GAGVSQTPSNKVTEKGKYVELRCDPISGHTALYWYRQSLGQGPEFLIYFQGTGAADDSGLPNDRFFAVRPEGSVSTLKIQRTERGDSAVYLCASSRIRDRATEAFFGQGTRLTVV.

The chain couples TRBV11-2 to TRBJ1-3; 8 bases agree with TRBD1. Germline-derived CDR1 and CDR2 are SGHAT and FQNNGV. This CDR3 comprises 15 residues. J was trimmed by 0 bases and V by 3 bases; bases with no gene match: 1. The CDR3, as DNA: TGTGCCAGCAGCTTTGGGACAGGCTCTGGAAACACCATATATTTT. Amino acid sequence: CASSFGTGSGNTIYF.

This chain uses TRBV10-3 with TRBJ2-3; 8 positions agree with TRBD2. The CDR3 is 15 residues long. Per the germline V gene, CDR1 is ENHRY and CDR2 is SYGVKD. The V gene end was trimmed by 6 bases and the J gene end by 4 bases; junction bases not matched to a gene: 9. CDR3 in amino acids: CAISAGLASADTQYF. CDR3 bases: TGTGCCATCAGCGCAGGACTAGCCAGCGCAGATACGCAGTATTTT.

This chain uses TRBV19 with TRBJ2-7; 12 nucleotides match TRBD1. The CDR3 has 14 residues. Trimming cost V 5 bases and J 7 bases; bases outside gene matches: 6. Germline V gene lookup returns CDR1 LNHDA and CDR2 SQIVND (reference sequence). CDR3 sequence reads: CASSLGQGAREQYF. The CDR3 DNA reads TGTGCCAGTAGTCTGGGACAGGGGGCCAGGGAGCAGTACTTC.

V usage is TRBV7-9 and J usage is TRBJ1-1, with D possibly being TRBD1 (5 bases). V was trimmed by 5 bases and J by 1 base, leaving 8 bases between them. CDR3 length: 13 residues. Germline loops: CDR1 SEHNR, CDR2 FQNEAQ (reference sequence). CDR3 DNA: TGTGCCAGCAGCCCCAGGGAGAACACTGAAGCTTTCTTT. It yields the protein CASSPRENTEAFF.

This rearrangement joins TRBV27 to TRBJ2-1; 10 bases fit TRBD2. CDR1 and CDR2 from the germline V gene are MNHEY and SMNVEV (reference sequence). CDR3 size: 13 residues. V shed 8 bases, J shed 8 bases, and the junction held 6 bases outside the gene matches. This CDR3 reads CASCLAGGYEQFF. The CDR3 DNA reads TGTGCCAGCTGCTTAGCGGGGGGTTATGAGCAGTTCTTC.

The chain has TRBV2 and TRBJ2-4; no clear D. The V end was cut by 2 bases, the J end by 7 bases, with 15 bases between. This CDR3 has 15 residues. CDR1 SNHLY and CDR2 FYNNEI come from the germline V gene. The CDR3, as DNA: TGTGCCAGCAGTGAAACCTCGGTGAGCCGGAACATTCAGTACTTC. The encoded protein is CASSETSVSRNIQYF.

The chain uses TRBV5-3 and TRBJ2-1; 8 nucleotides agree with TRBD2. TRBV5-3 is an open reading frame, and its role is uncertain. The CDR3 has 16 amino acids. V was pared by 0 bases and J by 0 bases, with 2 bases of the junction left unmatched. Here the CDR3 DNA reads TGTGCCAGAAGCTTGGAGCGGGAGAGCTCCTACAATGAGCAGTTCTTC. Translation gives CARSLERESSYNEQFF.

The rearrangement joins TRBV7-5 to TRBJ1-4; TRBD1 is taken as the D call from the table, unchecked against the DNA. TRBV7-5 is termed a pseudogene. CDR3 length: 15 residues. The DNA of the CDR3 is TGTGCCAGAAGCTCCAGACAGGGTTGGGAGGAAAAACTGTTTTTT. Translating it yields CARSSRQGWEEKLFF.

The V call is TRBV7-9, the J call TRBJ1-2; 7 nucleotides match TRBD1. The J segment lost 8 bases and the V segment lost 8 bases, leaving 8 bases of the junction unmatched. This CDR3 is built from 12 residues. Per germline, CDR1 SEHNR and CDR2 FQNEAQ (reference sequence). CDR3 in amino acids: CASHDRTGGYTF. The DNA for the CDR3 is TGTGCCAGCCACGACAGGACAGGAGGCTACACCTTC. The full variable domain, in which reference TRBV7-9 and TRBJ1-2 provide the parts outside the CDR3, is DTGVSQNPRHKITKRGQNVTFRCDPISEHNRLYWYRQTLGQGPEFLTYFQNEAQLEKSRLLSDRFSAERPKGSFSTLEIQRTEQGDSAMYLCASHDRTGGYTFGSGTRLTVV.

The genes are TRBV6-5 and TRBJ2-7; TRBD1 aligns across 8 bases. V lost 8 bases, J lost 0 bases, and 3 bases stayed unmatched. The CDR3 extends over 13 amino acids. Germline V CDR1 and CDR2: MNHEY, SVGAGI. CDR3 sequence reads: CASWDRSSYEQYF. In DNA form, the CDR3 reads TGTGCCAGCTGGGACAGGAGCTCCTACGAGCAGTACTTC.

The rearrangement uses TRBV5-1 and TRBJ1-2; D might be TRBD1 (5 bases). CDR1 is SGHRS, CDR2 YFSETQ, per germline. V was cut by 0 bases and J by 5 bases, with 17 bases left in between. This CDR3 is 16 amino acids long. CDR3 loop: CASSLAQGGRRYGYTF. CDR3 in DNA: TGCGCCAGCAGCTTGGCGCAGGGAGGTCGCCGGTATGGCTACACCTTC.